The 17 T cell receptor beta chains reported below all come from one sample, sequenced in a study of blood T cell repertoires in COVID-19. Profiling relied on immunoSEQ multiplex PCR, and the TCRdb table lists in-frame clones only, not all of them. Of roughly 310,000 clones in the sample, 75% to 90% were seen once. The sample was peripheral blood. The source is a woman aged 25 to 45 with COVID-19, enrolled during active disease.

The count of this clone is one. The chain is built from TRBV5-1 and TRBJ2-2, with D maybe TRBD1 (5 bases). The length of the CDR3 is 16 residues. CDR1 SGHRS and CDR2 YFSETQ come from the germline V gene. Trimming shortened V by 6 bases and J by 0 bases, and 15 bases separated the two germline ends. The CDR3 DNA reads as TGCGCCAGCAACCCCCGCCAGGGAACGAACACCGGGGAGCTGTTTTTT. Translated: CASNPRQGTNTGELFF.

The chain employs TRBV7-9 and TRBJ1-5; 8 nucleotides agree with TRBD1. V dropped 5 bases and J dropped 9; count of bases not matched to a gene: 6. The germline gives CDR1 SEHNR, CDR2 FQNEAQ (reference sequence). This CDR3 contains 13 residues. The CDR3 DNA reads TGTGCCAGCAGCCTGACAGGGGAAGGGCCCCAGCATTTT. Its translation is CASSLTGEGPQHF.

V is TRBV28 and J is TRBJ1-2; 9 bases map to TRBD1. Trimming removed 6 bases from V and 5 bases from J; junction bases left unmatched: 19. Per the germline V gene, CDR1 is MDHEN and CDR2 is SYDVKM. This CDR3 is 18 amino acids long. CDR3 loop: CASSPPDRGNRARYGYTF. The CDR3 nucleotides read TGTGCCAGCAGCCCCCCTGACAGGGGGAATCGGGCACGGTATGGCTACACCTTC.

The chain employs TRBV20-1 and TRBJ2-5, with a tentative D call TRBD1 (6 bases). This CDR3 spans 14 amino acids. The V end lost 3 bases, the J end lost 0 bases, and 11 bases lay between the germline ends. Germline lookup yields CDR1 DFQATT and CDR2 SNEGSKA (reference sequence). The CDR3 nucleotides read TGCAGTGCTAGTTTGCAGGGGTACCAAGAGACCCAGTACTTC. It translates to CSASLQGYQETQYF.

The chain joins TRBV28 to TRBJ2-3; D unresolved. Trimming took 3 bases from V and 4 from J, leaving 5 bases between them. CDR3 length: 12 amino acids. The germline CDR1 and CDR2 sequences are MDHEN and SYDVKM. The CDR3 DNA follows: TGTGCCAGCAGTTTTTCCGCAGATACGCAGTATTTT. Its translation is CASSFSADTQYF.

The V gene is TRBV5-6, the J gene TRBJ1-6; D may be TRBD1 (6 bases). CDR1 is SGHDT and CDR2 is YYEEEE in the germline V gene. V was pared by 5 bases and J by 4 bases, with 16 bases between. The CDR3 is 16 residues long. The CDR3 protein is CASSRQAGVYNSPLHF. CDR3 DNA: TGTGCCAGCAGTCGACAGGCGGGGGTATATAATTCACCCCTCCACTTT.

The chain is built from TRBV19 and TRBJ1-2; D gene uncertain. The CDR3 contains 16 residues. With 0 bases removed from V and 5 bases from J, the gap between germline ends came to 16 bases. Germline loops: CDR1 LNHDA, CDR2 SQIVND (reference sequence). CDR3 DNA sequence: TGTGCCAGTAGTATAGAAGCTGCCCGCTCGACTTATGGCTACACCTTC. This encodes CASSIEAARSTYGYTF. Full variable domain (missing parts from reference TRBV19 and TRBJ1-2): DGGITQSPKYLFRKEGQNVTLSCEQNLNHDAMYWYRQDPGQGLRLIYYSQIVNDFQKGDIAEGYSVSREKKESFPLTVTSAQKNPTAFYLCASSIEAARSTYGYTFGSGTRLTVV.

The DNA of the CDR3 is TGTGCCAGCAGCTTAGCTCAGGGGTACGAGCAGTACTTC. It yields the protein CASSLAQGYEQYF. V is TRBV7-2 and J is TRBJ2-7; possible D gene TRBD1, 6 bases. V was trimmed by 0 bases and J by 4 bases, leaving 7 bases between them. The CDR3 extends over 13 amino acids. The V gene's germline CDR1 is SGHTA and CDR2 FQGNSA.

The rearrangement joins TRBV7-6 to TRBJ1-1, with D maybe TRBD1 (6 bases). The CDR3 length is 13 residues. Trimming took off 5 bases at V and 5 bases at J, with 12 bases between the two ends. Germline V CDR1 and CDR2: SGHVS, FNYEAQ. CDR3 loop: CASSPTGSTEAFF. CDR3 bases: TGTGCCAGCAGCCCTACAGGGTCGACTGAAGCTTTCTTT.

The chain joins TRBV28 to TRBJ2-7; TRBD2 matches at 11 bases. CDR1 and CDR2 from the germline V gene are MDHEN and SYDVKM. The CDR3 length is 16 residues. Trimming removed 5 bases from V and 2 bases from J; junction bases left unmatched: 8. CDR3 region: CASSIPLAGETYEQYF. The CDR3 nucleotides are TGTGCCAGCAGTATCCCACTAGCGGGAGAGACCTACGAGCAGTACTTC.

The count of this clone is one. The genes are TRBV2 and TRBJ1-1; no reliable D call. The germline V and J ends were trimmed by 1 base and 0 bases, with 6 bases remaining between them. The CDR3 loop spans 14 amino acids. Per the germline V gene, CDR1 is SNHLY and CDR2 is FYNNEI. CDR3 loop: CASSEERLNTEAFF. CDR3 coding DNA: TGTGCCAGCAGTGAAGAACGGTTGAACACTGAAGCTTTCTTT.

The chain combines TRBV7-9 with TRBJ2-2; 7 nucleotides line up with TRBD1. The CDR3 covers 18 residues. With 3 bases clipped from V and 0 bases from J, the junction kept 10 bases outside the gene matches. Germline CDR1 is SEHNR and CDR2 is FQNEAQ (reference sequence). CDR3 amino acids: CASSFDRDSNPNTGELFF. The CDR3 DNA is TGTGCCAGCAGCTTCGACCGGGACAGCAACCCGAACACCGGGGAGCTGTTTTTT.

The genes are TRBV23-1 and TRBJ1-4; D not resolved. TRBV23-1 counts as an open reading frame of uncertain function. Trimming removed 2 bases from V and 3 bases from J, with 13 bases in between. The CDR3 is 16 amino acids. The CDR3 nucleotides read TGCGCCAGCAGTCAAAGTGAGAACGGGGCTAATGAAAAACTGTTTTTT. Amino acids: CASSQSENGANEKLFF.

CDR3 in DNA: TGTGCCAGCAGTTTAGGGGCGCTGGGTGAGCAGTACTTC. It specifies CASSLGALGEQYF. The chain joins TRBV12-3 or TRBV12-4 to TRBJ2-7; D is uncertain. V was shortened by 1 base and J by 7 bases, with 11 bases between the two germline ends. This CDR3 is built from 13 residues.

The chain couples TRBV27 to TRBJ1-4; no definite D call. The CDR3 loop spans 13 amino acids. Germline V CDR1 and CDR2: MNHEY, SMNVEV (reference sequence). The V gene lost 3 bases and the J gene lost 7 bases, with 9 bases spanning the gap. The CDR3 protein is CASSFRSGEKLFF. CDR3 bases: TGTGCCAGCAGTTTTCGCAGCGGTGAAAAACTGTTTTTT.

As to this clone: Within the sample, other DNA sequences also encode this same CDR3. The genes are TRBV6-1 and TRBJ1-2, with 8 bases aligning to TRBD1. The CDR3 totals 13 residues. CDR1 MNHNS and CDR2 SASEGT come from the germline V gene. V lost 2 bases and J lost 8; bases outside the gene matches: 4. The CDR3 DNA sequence: TGTGCCAGCAGTGAACAGGGGGCTGGAGGCTACACCTTC. Its protein product is CASSEQGAGGYTF.

The chain carries TRBV2 and TRBJ2-2; D is perhaps TRBD1 (5 bases). Germline CDR1 reads SNHLY; CDR2 reads FYNNEI. This CDR3 contains 15 residues. V shed 5 bases and J shed 1 base, with 11 bases lying between them. CDR3 nucleotides: TGTGCCAGCAGTCAAATCAGGGAGAACACCGGGGAGCTGTTTTTT. It yields the protein CASSQIRENTGELFF.